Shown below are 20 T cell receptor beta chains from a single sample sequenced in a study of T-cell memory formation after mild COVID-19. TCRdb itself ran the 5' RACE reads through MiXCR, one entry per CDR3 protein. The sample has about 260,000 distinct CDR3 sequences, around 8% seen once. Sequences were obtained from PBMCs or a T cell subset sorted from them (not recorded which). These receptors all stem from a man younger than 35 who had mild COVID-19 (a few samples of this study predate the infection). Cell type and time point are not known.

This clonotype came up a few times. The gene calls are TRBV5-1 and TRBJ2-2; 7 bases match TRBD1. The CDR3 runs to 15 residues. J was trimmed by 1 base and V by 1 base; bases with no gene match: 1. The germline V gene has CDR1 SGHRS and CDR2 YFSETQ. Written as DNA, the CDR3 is TGCGCCAGCAGCTTGTGGACAGGGAACACCGGGGAGCTGTTTTTT. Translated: CASSLWTGNTGELFF.

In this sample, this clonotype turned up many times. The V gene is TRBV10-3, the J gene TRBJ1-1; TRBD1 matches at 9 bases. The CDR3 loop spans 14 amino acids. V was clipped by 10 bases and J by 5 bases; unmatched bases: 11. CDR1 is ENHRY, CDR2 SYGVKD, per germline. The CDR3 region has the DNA TGTGCCACCTATGCCGGGACAGGGTTTACTGAAGCTTTCTTT. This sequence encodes CATYAGTGFTEAFF.

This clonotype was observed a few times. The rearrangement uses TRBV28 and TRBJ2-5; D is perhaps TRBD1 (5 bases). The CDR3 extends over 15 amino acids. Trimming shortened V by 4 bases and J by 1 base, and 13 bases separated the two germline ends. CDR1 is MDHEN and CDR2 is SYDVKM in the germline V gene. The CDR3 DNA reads TGTGCCAGCAGTTCCTCCAGGACACCCCAAGAGACCCAGTACTTC. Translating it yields CASSSSRTPQETQYF.

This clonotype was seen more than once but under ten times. The CDR3 loop reads CASSQDIGGSPYEQYF. CDR3 coding DNA: TGCGCCAGCAGCCAAGATATCGGGGGCTCCCCCTACGAGCAGTACTTC. The chain employs TRBV4-3 and TRBJ2-7; tentatively, D is TRBD1 or TRBD2 (6 bases each). Germline assignment: CDR1 LGHNA and CDR2 YSLEER. The length of the CDR3 is 16 residues. Trimming cost V 0 bases and J 2 bases, with 14 bases left between them.

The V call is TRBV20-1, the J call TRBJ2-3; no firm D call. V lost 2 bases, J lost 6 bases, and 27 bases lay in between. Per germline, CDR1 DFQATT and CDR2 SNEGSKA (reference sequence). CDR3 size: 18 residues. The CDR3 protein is CSARIVRRVNLSPDTQYF. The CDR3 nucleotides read TGCAGTGCTAGAATCGTTCGACGGGTTAACTTGTCTCCTGATACGCAGTATTTT.

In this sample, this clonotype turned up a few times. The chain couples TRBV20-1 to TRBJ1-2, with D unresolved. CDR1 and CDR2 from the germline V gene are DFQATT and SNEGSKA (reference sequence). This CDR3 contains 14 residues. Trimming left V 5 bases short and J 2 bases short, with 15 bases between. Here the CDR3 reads CSAPEEGSNYGYTF. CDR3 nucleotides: TGCAGTGCTCCAGAGGAAGGAAGCAACTATGGCTACACCTTC.

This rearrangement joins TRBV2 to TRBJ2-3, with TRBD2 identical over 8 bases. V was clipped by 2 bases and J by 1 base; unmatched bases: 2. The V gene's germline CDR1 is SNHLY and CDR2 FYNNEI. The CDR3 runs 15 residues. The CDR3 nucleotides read TGTGCCAGCAGTGAACGGCGGGGGGGCACAGATACGCAGTATTTT. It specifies CASSERRGGTDTQYF.

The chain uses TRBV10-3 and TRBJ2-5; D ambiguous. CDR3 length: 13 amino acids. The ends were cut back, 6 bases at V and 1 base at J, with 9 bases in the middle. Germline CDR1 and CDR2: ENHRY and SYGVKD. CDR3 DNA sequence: TGTGCCATCAGGAGACACGTCCAAGAGACCCAGTACTTC. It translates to CAIRRHVQETQYF.

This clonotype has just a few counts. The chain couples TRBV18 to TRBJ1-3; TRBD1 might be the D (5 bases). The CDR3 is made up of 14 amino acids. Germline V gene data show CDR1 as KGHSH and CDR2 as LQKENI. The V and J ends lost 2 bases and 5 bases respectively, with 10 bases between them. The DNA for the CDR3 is TGTGCCAGCTCACCAGGGGCAGACCGAAACACCATATATTTT. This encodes CASSPGADRNTIYF.

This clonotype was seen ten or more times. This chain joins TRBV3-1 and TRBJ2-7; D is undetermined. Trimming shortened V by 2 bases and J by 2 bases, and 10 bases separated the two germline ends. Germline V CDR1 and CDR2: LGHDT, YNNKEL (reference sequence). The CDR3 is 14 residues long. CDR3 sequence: CASSQWGRTYEQYF. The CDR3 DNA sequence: TGTGCCAGCAGCCAATGGGGTAGGACCTACGAGCAGTACTTC.

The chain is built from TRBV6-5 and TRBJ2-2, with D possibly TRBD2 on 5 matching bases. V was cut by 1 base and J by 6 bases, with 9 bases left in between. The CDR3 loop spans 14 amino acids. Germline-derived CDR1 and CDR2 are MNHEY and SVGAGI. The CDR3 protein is CASSYFTGSGELFF. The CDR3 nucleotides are TGTGCCAGCAGTTACTTCACGGGGTCCGGGGAGCTGTTTTTT.

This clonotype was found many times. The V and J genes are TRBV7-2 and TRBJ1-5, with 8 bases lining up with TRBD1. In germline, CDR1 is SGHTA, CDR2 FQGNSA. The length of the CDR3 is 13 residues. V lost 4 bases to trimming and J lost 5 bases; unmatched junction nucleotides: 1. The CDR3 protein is CASSSQGDQPQHF. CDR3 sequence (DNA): TGTGCCAGCAGCTCACAGGGGGATCAGCCCCAGCATTTT.

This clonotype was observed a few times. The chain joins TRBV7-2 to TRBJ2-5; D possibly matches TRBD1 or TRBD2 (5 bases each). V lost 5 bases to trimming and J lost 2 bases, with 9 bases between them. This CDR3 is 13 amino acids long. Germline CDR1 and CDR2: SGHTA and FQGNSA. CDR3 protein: CASSTGTQETQYF. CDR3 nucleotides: TGTGCCAGCAGCACGGGGACGCAAGAGACCCAGTACTTC.

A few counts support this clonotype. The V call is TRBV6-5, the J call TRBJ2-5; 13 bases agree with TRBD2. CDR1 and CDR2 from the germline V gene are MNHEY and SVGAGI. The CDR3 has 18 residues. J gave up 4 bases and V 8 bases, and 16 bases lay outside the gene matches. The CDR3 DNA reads TGTGCCAGCCGAAAGCCGGGACTAGCGGGGCTTATCCGAGAGACCCAGTACTTC. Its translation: CASRKPGLAGLIRETQYF.

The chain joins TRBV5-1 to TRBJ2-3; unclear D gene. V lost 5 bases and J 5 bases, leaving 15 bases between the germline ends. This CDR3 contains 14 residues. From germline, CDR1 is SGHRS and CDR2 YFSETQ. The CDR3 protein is CASRFSGFKDTQYF. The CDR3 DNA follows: TGCGCCAGCAGGTTCTCCGGGTTCAAAGATACGCAGTATTTT.

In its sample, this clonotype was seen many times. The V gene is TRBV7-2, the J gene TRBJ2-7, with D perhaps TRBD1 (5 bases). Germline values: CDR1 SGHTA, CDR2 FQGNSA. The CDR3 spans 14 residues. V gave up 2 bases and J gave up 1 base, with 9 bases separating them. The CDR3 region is CASSLQGTSYEQYF. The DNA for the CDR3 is TGTGCCAGCAGCTTACAGGGCACGTCCTACGAGCAGTACTTC. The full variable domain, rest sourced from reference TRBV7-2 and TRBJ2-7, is GAGVSQSPSNKVTEKGKDVELRCDPISGHTALYWYRQSLGQGLEFLIYFQGNSAPDKSGLPSDRFSAERTGGSVSTLTIQRTQQEDSAVYLCASSLQGTSYEQYFGPGTRLTVT.

The CDR3 coding sequence is TGTGCCAGCAGTTTCCCCACGGGGGCCCGCACAGATACGCAGTATTTT. Amino acid sequence: CASSFPTGARTDTQYF. V is TRBV28 and J is TRBJ2-3; D is possibly TRBD1 or TRBD2 (6 bases each). This CDR3 region has 16 residues. Looked up from germline, CDR1 is MDHEN and CDR2 is SYDVKM. Trimming took off 3 bases at V and 1 base at J, with 14 bases between the two ends.

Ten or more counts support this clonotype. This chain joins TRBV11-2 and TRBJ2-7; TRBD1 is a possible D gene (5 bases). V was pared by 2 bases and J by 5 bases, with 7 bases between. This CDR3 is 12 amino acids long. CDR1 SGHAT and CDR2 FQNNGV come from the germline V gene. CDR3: CASSLQGHEQYF. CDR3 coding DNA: TGTGCCAGCAGCTTACAGGGCCACGAGCAGTACTTC.

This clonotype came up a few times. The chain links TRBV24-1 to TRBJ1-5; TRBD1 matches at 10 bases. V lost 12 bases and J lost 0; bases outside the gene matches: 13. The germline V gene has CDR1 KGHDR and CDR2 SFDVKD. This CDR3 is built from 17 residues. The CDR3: CAPRGGQGKNSNQPQHF. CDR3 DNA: TGTGCCCCGAGGGGGGGACAGGGGAAAAATAGCAATCAGCCCCAGCATTTT.

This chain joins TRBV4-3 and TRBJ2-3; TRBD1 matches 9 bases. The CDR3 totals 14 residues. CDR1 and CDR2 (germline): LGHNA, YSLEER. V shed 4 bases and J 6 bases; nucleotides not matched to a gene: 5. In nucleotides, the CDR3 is TGCGCCAGCAGCCTCGGGACAGGGAGGGATACGCAGTATTTT. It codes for CASSLGTGRDTQYF.